The source of this TCR beta chain is a study of naive and memory T cell subsets. Germline V gene data show CDR1 as MNHEY and CDR2 as SVGEGT. CDR3 length: 14 residues. V was shortened by 5 bases and J by 4 bases, with 9 bases between the two germline ends. This clonotype was counted between two and nine times. Its matching antigen is unknown. CD4 T cells were positively selected, then CD8 T cells from the CD4-negative fraction. Both TRBC1 and TRBC2 were covered by a beta constant-region primer of two equimolar oligonucleotides. The ligated cDNA underwent four PCR rounds using SP2 and nested alpha and beta constant-region primers. Ligation attached a single-stranded oligonucleotide with a 12-nucleotide UMI and the SP2 primer to the cDNA 3' end. MiXCR, applied by TCRdb to the UMI-ligation and nested PCR reads, yields one record per CDR3 protein. The data hold 140,000 to 150,000 distinct CDR3 sequences, with over 20% observed a single time.

Study-wide results and caveats: Naive repertoires, especially CD8, held a few larger clonotypes, possibly memory cells re-expressing CD45RA.

The source of this sequence is a human donor in good health. The sample taken for sequencing was naive CD4+ T cells from blood. The chain links TRBV6-2 or TRBV6-3 to TRBJ2-6, with a possible D match to TRBD2 (5 bases). The CDR3 DNA follows: TGTGCCAGCAGTCTTCGGAGGGGGGCCAACGTCCTGACTTTC. This translates into CASSLRRGANVLTF.